The clone carrying this T cell receptor (beta chain) was seen repeatedly, ten times or more. What it recognizes is unknown. The CDR3 is 17 residues long. All donors were healthy Caucasians. This record belongs to a study of identical twins. Broader study findings: The study based its conclusions on cross-sectional statistical analysis and did not follow the same donors. Twins' surplus sharing was weaker for beta out-of-frame sequences.

TCRdb independently ran MiXCR on the 5' RACE reads; one entry per CDR3 protein. The sample includes 1.5 million or so distinct CDR3 sequences, about 30% of them seen just once. J is TRBJ2-1 and V is TRBV21-1; the table gives TRBD2 as D, unverified against the DNA. TRBV21-1 constitutes a pseudogene. Specimen: cord blood. This receptor was taken from a newborn girl in good health. The CDR3 sequence: CASSNSLAGVCSNEQFF. The DNA of the CDR3 is TGTGCCAGCAGCAATTCTCTCGCGGGGGTTTGCTCCAATGAGCAGTTCTTC.